This T cell receptor (beta chain) derives from a study of shared clonotypes between healthy human individuals. The wider study: Participating donors consisted of a couple of women and a few men aged 18 to 49.

Trimming left V 4 bases short and J 3 bases short, with 13 bases between. The V gene's germline CDR1 is SGHRS and CDR2 YFSETQ. This CDR3 is 14 amino acids long. This clone has a handful of counts. Study donors comprised healthy, HIV-negative adults devoid of recent acute infection or vaccination. The repertoire was sequenced with immunoSEQ multiplex PCR; TCRdb's copy has only in-frame clones and lacks some. The repertoire holds 550,000 to 850,000 clones, with approximately 72% as singletons. Input material: memory CD4+ T cells sorted from blood. Stated subset: CD45RA-negative fraction. This receptor was obtained from a woman aged 25 to 39 in good health. The chain carries TRBV5-1 and TRBJ2-5, with a weak D call TRBD1 (8 bases). The CDR3: CASSPQGGKETQYF. In nucleotides, the CDR3 is TGCGCCAGCAGCCCACAGGGGGGGAAAGAGACCCAGTACTTC.